These T cell receptor beta chains were read from a single sample in a study of response to subunit inactivated influenza vaccine. Via MiXCR, TCRdb re-called the RT-PCR reads, giving one row per CDR3 protein. The sample lists about 500,000 distinct CDR3 sequences, 10% to 15% occurring once. Sample: PBMCs from blood, taken about 40 days after vaccination. Receptor source: a man aged 50 to 60 who received an inactivated influenza vaccine. CDR3s include the opening cysteine and the closing phenylalanine or tryptophan. D genes are given only for firm matches. Clone size, where shown, is once, few, many, or a class for clones that have expanded.

d_call	v_call	clone_size	j_call	cdr3_nt	cdr3_aa
NA	TRBV12-3/TRBV12-4	few	TRBJ2-5	TGTGCCAGCAGTCTCTCGACGGGGATGGGGACCCAGTACTTC	CASSLSTGMGTQYF
TRBD1	TRBV29-1	few	TRBJ2-7	TGCAGCGTTGTTAGGACAGGGGGGTACGAGCAGTACTTC	CSVVRTGGYEQYF
NA	TRBV6-5	few	TRBJ1-2	TGTGCCACCCGGCCCGCTAACTATGGCTACACCTTC	CATRPANYGYTF
TRBD2	TRBV12-3/TRBV12-4	once	TRBJ2-1	TGTGCCAGCAGTATTGGATTGTGGCTAGCGGGAAGCGATGAGCAGTTCTTC	CASSIGLWLAGSDEQFF
TRBD2	TRBV5-1	few	TRBJ2-5	TGCGCCAGCAGCCCGGCAGCGGGGGAAGAGACCCAGTACTTC	CASSPAAGEETQYF
NA	TRBV4-2	few	TRBJ1-1	TGTGCCAGCAGCCAAGACACAGGGAACACTGAAGCTTTCTTT	CASSQDTGNTEAFF
TRBD1	TRBV6-1	NA	TRBJ2-7	TGTGCCAGCGGGACAGGCGTTACCTACGAGCAGTACTTC	CASGTGVTYEQYF
TRBD2	TRBV9	NA	TRBJ2-3	TGTGCCAGCAGCGTAGCTACTAGCGGGGGCCGCACAGATACGCAGTATTTT	CASSVATSGGRTDTQYF
TRBD1	TRBV6-1	few	TRBJ2-7	TGTGCCAGCACTAACCGGGACAGGGGGTTCTCCTACGAGCAGTACTTC	CASTNRDRGFSYEQYF
NA	TRBV20-1	few	TRBJ1-4	TGCAGTGCGGGGGGGGCGGCTAATGAAAAACTGTTTTTT	CSAGGAANEKLFF
NA	TRBV15	NA	TRBJ1-6	TGTGCCACCAGCTCCCTTCCAGTTGGTGGTAATTCACCCCTCCACTTT	CATSSLPVGGNSPLHF
TRBD1	TRBV12-3/TRBV12-4	few	TRBJ1-2	TGTGCCAGCAGCATACAGGGGTCGGGCGGCTACACCTTC	CASSIQGSGGYTF
NA	TRBV20-1	few	TRBJ2-5	TGCAGTGCTAGAGACGACCAATCTCGGGGGCAAGAGACCCAGTACTTC	CSARDDQSRGQETQYF
NA	TRBV27	few	TRBJ1-6	TGTGCCAGCAATAGGAGGGGCTCACCCCTCCACTTT	CASNRRGSPLHF
TRBD2	TRBV4-1	NA	TRBJ2-1	TGCGCCAGCAGTCAAACTCGGACTAGCGGGGGCAATGAGCAGTTCTTC	CASSQTRTSGGNEQFF
NA	TRBV15	NA	TRBJ1-5	TGTGCCACCAGCCAGGGTAGGGCTCAGCCCCAGCATTTT	CATSQGRAQPQHF
TRBD1	TRBV27	few	TRBJ1-2	TGTGCCAGCAGTCCATGGACAGGGGGCAATGGCTACACCTTC	CASSPWTGGNGYTF
NA	TRBV5-1	few	TRBJ2-1	TGCGCCAGCAGCCGGACAGTTGGGGGTTACAATGAGCAGTTCTTC	CASSRTVGGYNEQFF
NA	TRBV6-6	few	TRBJ2-7	TGTGCCAGCAGTTACCGATCGGGCGAGCAGTACTTC	CASSYRSGEQYF
NA	TRBV5-1	few	TRBJ2-2	TGCGCCAGCAGCTTCCTCCTCCACCAGACCAATTCGAACACCGGGGAGCTGTTTTTT	CASSFLLHQTNSNTGELFF
TRBD2	TRBV29-1	many	TRBJ2-7	TGCAGCGTTGGGGCGGGAGGAATTCGGTACGAGCAGTACTTC	CSVGAGGIRYEQYF
TRBD2	TRBV11-2	few	TRBJ2-1	TGTGCCAGCAGCTTAGTAGCGGGAGGACCGATAGTCTCTCAATGGCAGTTCTTC	CASSLVAGGPIVSQWQFF
TRBD2	TRBV9	NA	TRBJ2-2	TGTGCCAGCAGCGTAATGACTAGCGGGAGCATCGGGGAGCTGTTTTTT	CASSVMTSGSIGELFF
TRBD2	TRBV6-2/TRBV6-3	NA	TRBJ2-1	TGTGCCAGCACTCGGGGGGGTTTCAATGAGCAGTTCTTC	CASTRGGFNEQFF
NA	TRBV7-2	NA	TRBJ1-2	TGTGCCAGCAGCTTCGAGGGGGTTAACTATGGCTACACCTTC	CASSFEGVNYGYTF
TRBD2	TRBV24-1	NA	TRBJ2-1	TGTGCCACCTCAACTAGCGGGAGGACCAGCTCCTACAATGAGCAGTTCTTC	CATSTSGRTSSYNEQFF
TRBD2	TRBV20-1	NA	TRBJ2-1	TGCAGTGCTAGAGGGGGACTAGCGGGAGAAGGGCTTTGGCAGTTCTTC	CSARGGLAGEGLWQFF
TRBD2	TRBV12-3/TRBV12-4	many	TRBJ2-1	TGTGCCTCACAGCGGGGGTCCTCCTACAATGAGCAGTTCTTC	CASQRGSSYNEQFF
NA	TRBV27	few	TRBJ2-3	TGTGCCAGCAGTTTATGGGGGTCAGATACGCAGTATTTT	CASSLWGSDTQYF
NA	TRBV10-2	many	TRBJ1-3	TGCGCCAGCAGACGATGGACAGAAGCCTCTGGAAACACCATATATTTT	CASRRWTEASGNTIYF